Described below is a single TCR beta chain sequence and its context. The CDR3 totals 17 residues. From germline, CDR1 is GTSNPN and CDR2 SVGIG (reference sequence). Trimming took off 0 bases at V and 2 bases at J, with 17 bases between the two ends. Profiling relied on immunoSEQ multiplex PCR, and the TCRdb table lists in-frame clones only, not all of them. This sample has approximately 730,000 clones, with over 75% found just once. The data were obtained in a study of shared T cell receptors in the human thymus. These data were likewise used in another study, on human thymus T cells.

Sequencing input: thymocytes. This TCR was sampled from a girl less than two years old with a congenital heart defect. The chain carries TRBV30 and TRBJ1-5, with no clear D. Here the CDR3 DNA reads TGTGCCTGGAGTGTACGACACCCGCACGGGGGCAATCAGCCCCAGCATTTT. Translated, it gives CAWSVRHPHGGNQPQHF. The full variable domain, in which reference TRBV30 and TRBJ1-5 provide the parts outside the CDR3, is SQTIHQWPATLVQPVGSPLSLECTVEGTSNPNLYWYRQAAGRGLQLLFYSVGIGQISSEVPQNLSASRPQDRQFILSSKKLLLSDSGFYLCAWSVRHPHGGNQPQHFGDGTRLSIL.